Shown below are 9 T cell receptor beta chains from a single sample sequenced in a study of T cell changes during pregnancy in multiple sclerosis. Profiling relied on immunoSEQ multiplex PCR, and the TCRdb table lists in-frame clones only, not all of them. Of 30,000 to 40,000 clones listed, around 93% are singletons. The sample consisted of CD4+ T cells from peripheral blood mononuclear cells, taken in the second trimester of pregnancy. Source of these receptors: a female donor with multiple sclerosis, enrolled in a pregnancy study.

As DNA, the CDR3 is TGTGCCAGTAGTATAGATCGCAGGAGGACAGGGGTAGATCAGCCCCAGCATTTT. Protein: CASSIDRRRTGVDQPQHF. V and J are TRBV19 and TRBJ1-5; 9 nucleotides agree with TRBD1. Germline CDR1 LNHDA, CDR2 SQIVND (reference sequence). Trimming took 0 bases from V and 5 from J; bases not matched to a gene: 11. The CDR3 totals 18 residues.

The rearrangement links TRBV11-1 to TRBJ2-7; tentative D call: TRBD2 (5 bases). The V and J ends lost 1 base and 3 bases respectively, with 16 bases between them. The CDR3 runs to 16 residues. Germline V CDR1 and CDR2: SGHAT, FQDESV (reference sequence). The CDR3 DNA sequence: TGTGCCAGCAGCTTAGTTGTAGGGAGACTTCACTACGAGCAGTACTTC. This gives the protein CASSLVVGRLHYEQYF.

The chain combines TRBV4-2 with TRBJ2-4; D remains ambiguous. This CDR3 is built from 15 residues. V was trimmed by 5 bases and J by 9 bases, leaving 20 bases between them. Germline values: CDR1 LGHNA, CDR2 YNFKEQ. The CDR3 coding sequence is TGTGCCAGCAGCTCTCTAGGTAGCTTGATGGGCATTCAGTACTTC. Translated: CASSSLGSLMGIQYF.

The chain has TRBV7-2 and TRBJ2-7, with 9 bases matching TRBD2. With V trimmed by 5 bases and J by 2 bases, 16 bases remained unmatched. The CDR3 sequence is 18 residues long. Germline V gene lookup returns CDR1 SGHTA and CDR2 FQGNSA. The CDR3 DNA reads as TGTGCCAGCAGCCCACGGTCAGGAGCGGGGGGCTTTCCCTACGAGCAGTACTTC. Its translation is CASSPRSGAGGFPYEQYF.

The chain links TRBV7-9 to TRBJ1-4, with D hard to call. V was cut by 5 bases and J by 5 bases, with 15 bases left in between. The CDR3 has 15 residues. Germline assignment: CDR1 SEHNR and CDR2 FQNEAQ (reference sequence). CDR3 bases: TGTGCCAGCAGCCCAGAAAGAAACGGGAATGAAAAACTGTTTTTT. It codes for CASSPERNGNEKLFF.

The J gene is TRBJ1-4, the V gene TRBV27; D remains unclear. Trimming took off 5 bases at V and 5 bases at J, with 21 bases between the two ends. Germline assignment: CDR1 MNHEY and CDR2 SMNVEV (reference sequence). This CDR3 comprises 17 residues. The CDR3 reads CASSALDLFRGNEKLFF. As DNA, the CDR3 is TGTGCCAGCAGTGCATTAGATTTGTTCCGGGGAAATGAAAAACTGTTTTTT.

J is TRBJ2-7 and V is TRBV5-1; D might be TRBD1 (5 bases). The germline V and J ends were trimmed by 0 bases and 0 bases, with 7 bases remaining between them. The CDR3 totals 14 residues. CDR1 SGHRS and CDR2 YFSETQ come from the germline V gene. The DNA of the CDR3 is TGCGCCAGCAGCTTGGTTGACAGCTCCTACGAGCAGTACTTC. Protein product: CASSLVDSSYEQYF.

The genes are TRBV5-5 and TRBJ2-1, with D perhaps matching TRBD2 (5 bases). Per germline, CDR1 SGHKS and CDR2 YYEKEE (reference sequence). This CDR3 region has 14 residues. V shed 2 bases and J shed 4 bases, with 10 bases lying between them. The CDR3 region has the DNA TGTGCCAGCAGCTTCGGGTCGGGGTACAATGAGCAGTTCTTC. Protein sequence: CASSFGSGYNEQFF.

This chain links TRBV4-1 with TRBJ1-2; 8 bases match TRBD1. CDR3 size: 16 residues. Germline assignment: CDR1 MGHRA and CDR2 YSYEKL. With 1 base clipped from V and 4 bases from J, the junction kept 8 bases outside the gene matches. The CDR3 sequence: CASSQGQGAPLYGYTF. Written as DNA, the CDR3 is TGCGCCAGCAGCCAAGGTCAGGGGGCGCCTCTCTATGGCTACACCTTC.